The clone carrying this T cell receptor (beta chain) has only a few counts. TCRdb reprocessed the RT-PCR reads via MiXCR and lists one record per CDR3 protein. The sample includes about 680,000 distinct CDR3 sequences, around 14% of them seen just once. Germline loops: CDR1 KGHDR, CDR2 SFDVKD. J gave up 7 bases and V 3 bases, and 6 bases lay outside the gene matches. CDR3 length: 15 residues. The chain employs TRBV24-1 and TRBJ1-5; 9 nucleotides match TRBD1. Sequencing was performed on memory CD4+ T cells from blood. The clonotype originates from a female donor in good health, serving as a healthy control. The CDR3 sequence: CATSDPGQGEQPQHF. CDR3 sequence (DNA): TGTGCCACCAGTGATCCGGGACAGGGAGAACAGCCCCAGCATTTT.